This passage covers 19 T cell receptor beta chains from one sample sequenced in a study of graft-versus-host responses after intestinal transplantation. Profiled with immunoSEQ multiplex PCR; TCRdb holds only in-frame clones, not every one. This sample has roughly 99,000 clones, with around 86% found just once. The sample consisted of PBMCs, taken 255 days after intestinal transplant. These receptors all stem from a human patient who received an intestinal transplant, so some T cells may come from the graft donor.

DNA of the CDR3: TGTGCCAGCAGGCGCAGCCCAGGGGACAATCAGCCCCAGCATTTT. Translated: CASRRSPGDNQPQHF. V usage is TRBV2 and J usage is TRBJ1-5; maybe TRBD1 (6 bases). This CDR3 has 15 residues. Germline values: CDR1 SNHLY, CDR2 FYNNEI. V was cut by 6 bases and J by 3 bases, with 15 bases left in between.

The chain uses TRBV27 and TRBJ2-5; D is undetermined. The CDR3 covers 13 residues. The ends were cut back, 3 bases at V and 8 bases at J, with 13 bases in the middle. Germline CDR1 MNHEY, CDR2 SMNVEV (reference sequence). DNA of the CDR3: TGTGCCAGCAGTTTCTCCACTGAGTCCACCCAGTACTTC. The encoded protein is CASSFSTESTQYF.

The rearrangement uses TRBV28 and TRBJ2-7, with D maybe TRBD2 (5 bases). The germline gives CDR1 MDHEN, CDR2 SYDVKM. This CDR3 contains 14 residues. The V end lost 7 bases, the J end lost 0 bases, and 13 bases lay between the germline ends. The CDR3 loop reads CASTGVGNSYEQYF. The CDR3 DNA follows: TGTGCCAGCACCGGGGTTGGGAACTCCTACGAGCAGTACTTC.

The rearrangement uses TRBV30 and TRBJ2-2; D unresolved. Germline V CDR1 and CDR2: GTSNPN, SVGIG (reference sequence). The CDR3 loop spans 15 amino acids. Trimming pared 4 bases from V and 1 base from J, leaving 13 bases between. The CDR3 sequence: CAWKFGRQNTGELFF. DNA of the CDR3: TGTGCCTGGAAGTTTGGACGACAGAACACCGGGGAGCTGTTTTTT.

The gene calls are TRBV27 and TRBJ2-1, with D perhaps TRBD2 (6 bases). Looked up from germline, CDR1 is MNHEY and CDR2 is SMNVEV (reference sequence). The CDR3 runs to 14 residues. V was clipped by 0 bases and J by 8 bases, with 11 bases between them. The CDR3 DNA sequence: TGTGCCAGCAGTTTATCTGGAGGGTACGATGAGCAGTTCTTC. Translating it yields CASSLSGGYDEQFF.

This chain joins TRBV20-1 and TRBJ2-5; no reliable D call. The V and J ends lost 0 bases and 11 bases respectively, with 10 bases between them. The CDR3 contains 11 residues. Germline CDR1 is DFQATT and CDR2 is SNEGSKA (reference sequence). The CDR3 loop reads CSAREAIIQYF. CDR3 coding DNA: TGCAGTGCTAGAGAGGCTATCATACAGTACTTC.

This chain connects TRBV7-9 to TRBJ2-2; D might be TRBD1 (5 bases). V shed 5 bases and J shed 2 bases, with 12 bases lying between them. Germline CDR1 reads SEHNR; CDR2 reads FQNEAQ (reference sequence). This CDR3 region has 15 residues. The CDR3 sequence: CASSPPQGNTGELFF. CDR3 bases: TGTGCCAGCAGCCCCCCCCAGGGTAACACCGGGGAGCTGTTTTTT.

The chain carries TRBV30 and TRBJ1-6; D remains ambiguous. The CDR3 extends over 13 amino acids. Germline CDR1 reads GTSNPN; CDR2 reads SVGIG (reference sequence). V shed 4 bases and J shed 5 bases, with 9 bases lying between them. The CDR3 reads CAWNGYDNSPLHF. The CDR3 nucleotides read TGTGCCTGGAACGGGTATGATAATTCACCCCTCCACTTT. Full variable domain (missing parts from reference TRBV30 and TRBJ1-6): SQTIHQWPATLVQPVGSPLSLECTVEGTSNPNLYWYRQAAGRGLQLLFYSVGIGQISSEVPQNLSASRPQDRQFILSSKKLLLSDSGFYLCAWNGYDNSPLHFGNGTRLTVT.

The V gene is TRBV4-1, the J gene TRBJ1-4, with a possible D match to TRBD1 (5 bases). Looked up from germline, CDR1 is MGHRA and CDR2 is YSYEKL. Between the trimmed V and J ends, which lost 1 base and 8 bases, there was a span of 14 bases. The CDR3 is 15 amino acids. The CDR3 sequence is CASSQGQGPREKLFF. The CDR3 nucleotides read TGCGCCAGCAGCCAAGGGCAGGGACCTAGAGAAAAACTGTTTTTT.

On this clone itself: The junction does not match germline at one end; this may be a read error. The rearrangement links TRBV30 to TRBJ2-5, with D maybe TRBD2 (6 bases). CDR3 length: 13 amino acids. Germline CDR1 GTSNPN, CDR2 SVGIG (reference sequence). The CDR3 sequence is CAWSTAGGSGQDF. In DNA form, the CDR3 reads TGTGCCTGGAGTACCGCGGGTGGGAGCGGGCAGGACTTC.

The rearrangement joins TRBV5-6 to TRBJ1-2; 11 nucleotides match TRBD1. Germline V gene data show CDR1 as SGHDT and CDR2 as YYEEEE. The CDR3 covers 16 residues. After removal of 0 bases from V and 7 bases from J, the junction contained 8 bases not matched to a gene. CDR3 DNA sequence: TGTGCCAGCAGCTTGGCCTCCGGGACAGGGGGTACTGGCTACACCTTC. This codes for CASSLASGTGGTGYTF.

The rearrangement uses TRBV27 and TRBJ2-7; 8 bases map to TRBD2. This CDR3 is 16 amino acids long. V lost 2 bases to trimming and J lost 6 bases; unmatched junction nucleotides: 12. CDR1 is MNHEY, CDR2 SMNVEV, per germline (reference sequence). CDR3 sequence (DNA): TGTGCCAGCAGTTTAAAGGGGGGACTAGTAATCTCCGAGCAGTACTTC. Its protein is CASSLKGGLVISEQYF.

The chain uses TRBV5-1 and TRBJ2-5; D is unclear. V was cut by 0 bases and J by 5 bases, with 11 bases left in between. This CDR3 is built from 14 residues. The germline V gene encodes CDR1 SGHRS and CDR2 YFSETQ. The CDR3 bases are TGCGCCAGCAGCTTGGAGGGATTTGGGGAGACCCAGTACTTC. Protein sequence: CASSLEGFGETQYF. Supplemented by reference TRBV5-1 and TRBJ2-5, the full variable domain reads KAGVTQTPRYLIKTRGQQVTLSCSPISGHRSVSWYQQTPGQGLQFLFEYFSETQRNKGNFPGRFSGRQFSNSRSEMNVSTLELGDSALYLCASSLEGFGETQYFGPGTRLLVL.

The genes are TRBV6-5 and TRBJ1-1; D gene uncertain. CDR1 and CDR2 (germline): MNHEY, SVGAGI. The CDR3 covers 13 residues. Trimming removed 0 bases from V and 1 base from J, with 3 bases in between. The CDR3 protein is CASSYSANTEAFF. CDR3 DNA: TGTGCCAGCAGTTACTCGGCGAACACTGAAGCTTTCTTT.

CDR3 coding DNA: TGTGCCAGTAGGCTCGGGACTAATGAAAAACTGTTTTTT. Its translation: CASRLGTNEKLFF. The V call is TRBV19, the J call TRBJ1-4; D is ambiguous. The CDR3 is 13 residues long. V lost 6 bases and J lost 2, with 7 bases in between. The V gene's germline CDR1 is LNHDA and CDR2 SQIVND (reference sequence).

The CDR3 loop is CASSQVKGTGELFF. CDR3 nucleotides: TGCGCCAGCAGCCAAGTAAAGGGAACCGGGGAGCTGTTTTTT. V and J are TRBV4-3 and TRBJ2-2; unclear D gene. Germline V gene data show CDR1 as LGHNA and CDR2 as YSLEER. V was trimmed by 1 base and J by 5 bases, leaving 8 bases between them. The CDR3 is 14 amino acids.

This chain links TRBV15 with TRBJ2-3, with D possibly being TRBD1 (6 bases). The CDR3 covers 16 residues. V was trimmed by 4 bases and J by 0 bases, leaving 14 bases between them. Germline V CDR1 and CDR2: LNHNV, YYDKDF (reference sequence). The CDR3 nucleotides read TGTGCCACCAGCACAGGGGAGTTTGGGAGCACAGATACGCAGTATTTT. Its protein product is CATSTGEFGSTDTQYF. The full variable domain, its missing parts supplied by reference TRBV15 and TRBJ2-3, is DAMVIQNPRYQVTQFGKPVTLSCSQTLNHNVMYWYQQKSSQAPKLLFHYYDKDFNNEADTPDNFQSRRPNTSFCFLDIRSPGLGDTAMYLCATSTGEFGSTDTQYFGPGTRLTVL.

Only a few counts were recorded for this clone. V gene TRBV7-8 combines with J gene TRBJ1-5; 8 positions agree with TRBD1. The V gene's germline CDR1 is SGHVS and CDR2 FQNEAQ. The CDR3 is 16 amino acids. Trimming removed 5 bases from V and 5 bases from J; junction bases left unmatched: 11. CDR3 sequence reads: CASSPGQDYPYQPQHF. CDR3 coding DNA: TGTGCCAGCAGCCCGGGACAGGACTACCCCTATCAGCCCCAGCATTTT.

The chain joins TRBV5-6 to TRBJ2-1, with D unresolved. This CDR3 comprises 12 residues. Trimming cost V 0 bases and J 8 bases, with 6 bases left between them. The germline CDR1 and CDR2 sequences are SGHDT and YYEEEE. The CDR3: CASSLGGYEQFF. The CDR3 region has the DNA TGTGCCAGCAGCTTGGGGGGTTATGAGCAGTTCTTC.